These 21 T cell receptor beta chains originate from one sample sequenced in a study of CD8 T cells in Susac syndrome. Random hexamers served to reverse transcribe roughly 0.45 to 1 ug RNA. TCRdb ran MiXCR on the immunoSEQ multiplex PCR reads and lists one entry per CDR3 protein. The sample has fewer than 350,000 distinct CDR3 sequences, roughly nine tenths seen once. The sequenced sample consisted of CD4+ T cells from PBMCs. These TCRs come from a human donor with multiple sclerosis.

The J gene is TRBJ2-3, the V gene TRBV29-1; D could derive from TRBD1 or TRBD2 (5 bases each). CDR1 and CDR2 (germline): SQVTM, ANQGSEA. V shed 4 bases and J shed 4 bases, with 9 bases lying between them. The CDR3 contains 12 residues. CDR3 in DNA: TGCAGCGTTGGAAAGGGACCAGATACGCAGTATTTT. Its protein product is CSVGKGPDTQYF.

The genes are TRBV20-1 and TRBJ2-1; 8 bases are a match to TRBD2. Germline V gene sequence: CDR1 DFQATT, CDR2 SNEGSKA (reference sequence). CDR3 size: 16 residues. Germline trimming cut 6 bases from V and 7 bases from J; bases unmatched to any gene: 17. CDR3 amino acids: CSADPHGGADFNEQFF. The CDR3 DNA follows: TGCAGTGCAGACCCTCACGGGGGGGCGGATTTTAATGAGCAGTTCTTC.

The J gene is TRBJ2-3, the V gene TRBV7-6, with 7 bases aligning to TRBD2. CDR1 is SGHVS, CDR2 FNYEAQ, per germline. Trimming removed 1 base from V and 2 bases from J; junction bases left unmatched: 6. CDR3 length equals 16 residues. CDR3: CASSLGLGGYTDTQYF. DNA of the CDR3: TGTGCCAGCAGCTTAGGGTTGGGGGGGTACACAGATACGCAGTATTTT.

This clonotype was seen only a few times. The chain links TRBV7-9 to TRBJ2-2; D call uncertain. Germline V gene data show CDR1 as SEHNR and CDR2 as FQNEAQ (reference sequence). The length of the CDR3 is 14 residues. The germline V and J ends were trimmed by 1 base and 3 bases, with 6 bases remaining between them. CDR3 bases: TGTGCCAGCAGCTTAGGACTCCACACCGGGGAGCTGTTTTTT. This sequence encodes CASSLGLHTGELFF.

This clonotype was seen just once. The rearrangement links TRBV7-9 to TRBJ2-1, with TRBD1 as a possible D gene (5 bases). Germline lookup yields CDR1 SEHNR and CDR2 FQNEAQ (reference sequence). V dropped 5 bases and J dropped 4 bases, with 15 bases sitting between them. The CDR3 runs to 15 residues. CDR3 region: CASSLLEQVYNEQFF. CDR3 sequence (DNA): TGTGCCAGCAGCCTCCTAGAACAGGTATACAATGAGCAGTTCTTC.

This chain links TRBV11-1 with TRBJ1-1; the D gene is possibly TRBD1 (6 bases). Germline-derived CDR1 and CDR2 are SGHAT and FQDESV (reference sequence). Trimming removed 6 bases from V and 0 bases from J, with 11 bases in between. CDR3 length: 14 amino acids. The CDR3 sequence: CASSPGTLNTEAFF. The CDR3 DNA sequence: TGTGCCAGCAGTCCCGGGACATTGAACACTGAAGCTTTCTTT. Full variable domain (remainder filled in from reference TRBV11-1 and TRBJ1-1): EAEVAQSPRYKITEKSQAVAFWCDPISGHATLYWYRQILGQGPELLVQFQDESVVDDSQLPKDRFSAERLKGVDSTLKIQPAELGDSAMYLCASSPGTLNTEAFFGQGTRLTVV.

The chain joins TRBV18 to TRBJ2-5; the D is unclear. V was pared by 0 bases and J by 0 bases, with 5 bases between. CDR1 is KGHSH and CDR2 is LQKENI in the germline V gene. The CDR3 is 14 residues long. Here the CDR3 DNA reads TGTGCCAGCTCACCACCCCAGTACCAAGAGACCCAGTACTTC. Translated, it gives CASSPPQYQETQYF.

This rearrangement joins TRBV7-3 to TRBJ1-1; no reliable D call. CDR3 length: 13 amino acids. CDR1 is SGHTA and CDR2 is FQGTGA in the germline V gene. V was cut by 2 bases and J by 1 base, with 5 bases left in between. The chain's CDR3 is CASSLQPNTEAFF. The CDR3 nucleotides are TGTGCCAGCAGCTTACAGCCGAACACTGAAGCTTTCTTT.

J is TRBJ2-2 and V is TRBV19; D is undetermined. Per germline, CDR1 LNHDA and CDR2 SQIVND (reference sequence). This CDR3 is 15 amino acids long. Trimming cost V 5 bases and J 7 bases, with 17 bases left between them. CDR3 sequence (DNA): TGTGCCAGTAGTCCAATCAGTGGATTTCGCGGGGAGCTGTTTTTT. It codes for CASSPISGFRGELFF.

The chain combines TRBV7-9 with TRBJ2-3; TRBD2 matches at 13 bases. Germline V CDR1 and CDR2: SEHNR, FQNEAQ (reference sequence). With 6 bases clipped from V and 2 bases from J, the junction kept 11 bases outside the gene matches. This CDR3 has 18 residues. The CDR3 is CASSVPGLAGSFTDTQYF. CDR3 coding DNA: TGTGCCAGCAGTGTTCCGGGACTAGCGGGGTCCTTCACAGATACGCAGTATTTT. The variable domain in full, with the rest retrieved from reference TRBV7-9 and TRBJ2-3, is DTGVSQNPRHKITKRGQNVTFRCDPISEHNRLYWYRQTLGQGPEFLTYFQNEAQLEKSRLLSDRFSAERPKGSFSTLEIQRTEQGDSAMYLCASSVPGLAGSFTDTQYFGPGTRLTVL.

The V gene is TRBV5-6, the J gene TRBJ2-5; unclear D gene. The germline V gene has CDR1 SGHDT and CDR2 YYEEEE. Trimming cost V 4 bases and J 5 bases, with 18 bases left between them. The CDR3 spans 15 residues. CDR3 residues: CASSPTGPLGETQYF. The CDR3 DNA sequence: TGTGCCAGCAGCCCGACGGGCCCATTGGGGGAGACCCAGTACTTC. Variable domain in full (rest from reference TRBV5-6 and TRBJ2-5): DAGVTQSPTHLIKTRGQQVTLRCSPKSGHDTVSWYQQALGQGPQFIFQYYEEEERQRGNFPDRFSGHQFPNYSSELNVNALLLGDSALYLCASSPTGPLGETQYFGPGTRLLVL.

The chain is built from TRBV29-1 and TRBJ2-3, with 7 positions matching TRBD2. CDR1 is SQVTM, CDR2 ANQGSEA, per germline. The V segment lost 4 bases and the J segment 4 bases; nucleotides outside the gene matches: 5. The length of the CDR3 is 13 residues. CDR3 in DNA: TGCAGCGTTGTGGGGGGGACGGCAGATACGCAGTATTTT. Amino acids: CSVVGGTADTQYF.

The CDR3 sequence is CSASQGGIHTDTQYF. The CDR3 bases are TGCAGTGCTAGCCAAGGAGGGATCCACACAGATACGCAGTATTTT. The gene calls are TRBV20-1 and TRBJ2-3; TRBD2 is a possible D gene (6 bases). The CDR3 is 15 amino acids. V was pared by 3 bases and J by 2 bases, with 15 bases between. Germline values: CDR1 DFQATT, CDR2 SNEGSKA (reference sequence).

The V and J genes are TRBV7-6 and TRBJ2-7; a possible D gene is TRBD2 (6 bases). Germline CDR1 SGHVS, CDR2 FNYEAQ. CDR3 length: 13 amino acids. The V and J ends lost 3 bases and 5 bases respectively, with 11 bases between them. CDR3 amino acids: CASSFAGRHEQYF. In DNA form, the CDR3 reads TGTGCCAGCAGCTTCGCGGGGCGGCACGAGCAGTACTTC.

In the case of this clonotype: At one end the junction does not follow the germline gene, possibly because of a read error. The chain combines TRBV9 with TRBJ2-5; TRBD2 matches at 7 bases. The CDR3 is 16 amino acids. The germline V gene encodes CDR1 SGDLS and CDR2 YYNGEE. CDR3 in DNA: TGTGCCAGTAGCGTAGTCTTGGGGGGAGGGCAAGAGACCCAGTACTTC. Amino acid sequence: CASSVVLGGGQETQYF.

The genes are TRBV19 and TRBJ1-1; D may be TRBD1 (6 bases). Trimming cost V 9 bases and J 4 bases, with 18 bases left between them. The CDR3 covers 14 residues. Germline lookup yields CDR1 LNHDA and CDR2 SQIVND (reference sequence). The CDR3 DNA is TGTGCCAGCAAACAGGGAGATCTAGGCACTGAAGCTTTCTTT. Its translation: CASKQGDLGTEAFF.

The chain recombines TRBV25-1 with TRBJ2-1; the match to TRBD2 covers 9 bases. The CDR3 is made up of 16 amino acids. The V segment lost 1 base and the J segment 5 bases; nucleotides outside the gene matches: 6. The germline V gene has CDR1 MGHDK and CDR2 SYGVNS. Here the CDR3 reads CASSELKAGGNNEQFF. The CDR3 bases are TGTGCCAGCAGTGAATTAAAAGCGGGAGGAAACAATGAGCAGTTCTTC.

J is TRBJ2-1 and V is TRBV5-1; 7 nucleotides match TRBD2. V trimming: 1 base; J trimming: 6 bases; junction bases outside the gene matches: 4. CDR3 length equals 14 residues. The germline CDR1 and CDR2 sequences are SGHRS and YFSETQ. CDR3 bases: TGCGCCAGCAGCTTGATGGGACTATTCAATGAGCAGTTCTTC. Translating it yields CASSLMGLFNEQFF.

This chain connects TRBV20-1 to TRBJ1-5; no definite D call. Looked up from germline, CDR1 is DFQATT and CDR2 is SNEGSKA (reference sequence). The CDR3 extends over 14 amino acids. With 6 bases removed from V and 2 bases from J, the gap between germline ends came to 14 bases. CDR3 in amino acids: CSAFSRQGNQPQHF. CDR3 DNA: TGCAGTGCCTTCTCCAGGCAGGGCAATCAGCCCCAGCATTTT.

The chain uses TRBV10-3 and TRBJ2-2, with TRBD1 matching 10 bases. Trimming at V came to 3 bases and at J to 6 bases, leaving 7 bases not matched to a gene. CDR3 length: 16 amino acids. CDR1 is ENHRY, CDR2 SYGVKD, per germline. DNA of the CDR3: TGTGCCATCAGTGATTTCGTGACAGGGGGCCCCGGGGAGCTGTTTTTT. Translated: CAISDFVTGGPGELFF.

The chain employs TRBV9 and TRBJ1-2, with no clear D. The CDR3 covers 12 residues. Looked up from germline, CDR1 is SGDLS and CDR2 is YYNGEE. Trimming shortened V by 3 bases and J by 5 bases, and 8 bases separated the two germline ends. The CDR3 region has the DNA TGTGCCAGCAGCGGGAGCGAATATGGCTACACCTTC. It is translated as CASSGSEYGYTF.